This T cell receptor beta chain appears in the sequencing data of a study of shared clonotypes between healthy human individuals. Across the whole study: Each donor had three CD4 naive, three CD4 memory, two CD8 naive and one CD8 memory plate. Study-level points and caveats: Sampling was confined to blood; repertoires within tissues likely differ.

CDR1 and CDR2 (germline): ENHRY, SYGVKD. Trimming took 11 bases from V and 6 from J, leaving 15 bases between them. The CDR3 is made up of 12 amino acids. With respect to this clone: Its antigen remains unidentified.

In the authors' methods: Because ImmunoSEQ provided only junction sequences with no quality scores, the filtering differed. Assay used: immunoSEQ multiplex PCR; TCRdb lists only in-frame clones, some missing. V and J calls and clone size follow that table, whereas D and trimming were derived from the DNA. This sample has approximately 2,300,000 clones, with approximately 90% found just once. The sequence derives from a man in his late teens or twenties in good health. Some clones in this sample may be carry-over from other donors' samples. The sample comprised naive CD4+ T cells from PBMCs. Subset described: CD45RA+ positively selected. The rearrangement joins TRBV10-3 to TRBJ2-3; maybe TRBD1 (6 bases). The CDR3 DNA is TGTGCCGCGGCGACAGGCTCTGATACGCAGTATTTT. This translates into CAAATGSDTQYF.